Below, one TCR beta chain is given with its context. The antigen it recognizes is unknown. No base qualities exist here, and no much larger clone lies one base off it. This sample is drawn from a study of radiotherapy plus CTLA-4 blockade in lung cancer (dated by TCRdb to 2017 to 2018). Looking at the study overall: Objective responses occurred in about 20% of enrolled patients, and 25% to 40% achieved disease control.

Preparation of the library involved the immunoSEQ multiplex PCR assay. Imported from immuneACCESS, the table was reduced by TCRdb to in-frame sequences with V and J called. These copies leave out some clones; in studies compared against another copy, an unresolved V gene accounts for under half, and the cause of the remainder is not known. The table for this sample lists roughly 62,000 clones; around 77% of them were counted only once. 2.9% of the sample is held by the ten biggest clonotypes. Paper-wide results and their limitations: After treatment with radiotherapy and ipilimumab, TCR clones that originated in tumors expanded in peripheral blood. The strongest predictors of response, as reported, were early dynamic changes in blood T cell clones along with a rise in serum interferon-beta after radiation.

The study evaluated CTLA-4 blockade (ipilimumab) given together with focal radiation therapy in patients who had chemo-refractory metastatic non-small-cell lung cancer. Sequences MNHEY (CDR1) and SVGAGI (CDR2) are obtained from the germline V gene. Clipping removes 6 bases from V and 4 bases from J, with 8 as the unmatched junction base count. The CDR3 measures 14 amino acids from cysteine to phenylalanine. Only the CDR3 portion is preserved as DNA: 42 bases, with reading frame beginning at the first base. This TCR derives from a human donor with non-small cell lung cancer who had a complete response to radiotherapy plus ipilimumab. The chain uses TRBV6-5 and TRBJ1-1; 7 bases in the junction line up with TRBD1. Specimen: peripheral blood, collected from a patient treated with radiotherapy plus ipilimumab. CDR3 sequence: CASRDIGTATEAFF. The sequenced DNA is TGTGCCAGCAGAGATATCGGGACAGCCACTGAAGCTTTCTTT.